Following are 10 T cell receptor beta chains from one sample sequenced in a study of OX40 agonist ivuxolimab in advanced cancers. Profiled with immunoSEQ multiplex PCR; TCRdb holds only in-frame clones, not every one. The sample includes 58,000 or so clones, over 75% of them seen just once. Sequencing was performed on CD4+ or CD8+ T cells sorted from blood, taken in a trial of the OX40 agonist ivuxolimab. The receptors were gathered from an adult with an advanced solid tumor such as melanoma, head and neck, liver or kidney cancer.

This clone appeared a single time. The chain recombines TRBV7-8 with TRBJ2-3, with unresolved D. The CDR3 contains 14 residues. Deletions cut 5 bases from V and 3 bases from J, with 12 bases between. CDR1 SGHVS and CDR2 FQNEAQ come from the germline V gene. CDR3 DNA: TGTGCCAGCAGCACCCGTAGGATAACAGATACGCAGTATTTT. Translated, it gives CASSTRRITDTQYF.

In this sample, this clone is medium-sized. The chain recombines TRBV7-9 with TRBJ1-2; D is unclear. The CDR3 loop spans 13 amino acids. The V end was cut by 4 bases, the J end by 4 bases, with 10 bases between. The V gene's germline CDR1 is SEHNR and CDR2 FQNEAQ (reference sequence). The CDR3 reads CASSWGLSYGYTF. CDR3 nucleotides: TGTGCCAGCAGCTGGGGTCTAAGCTATGGCTACACCTTC.

The chain couples TRBV6-1 to TRBJ2-1, with 8 bases matching TRBD2. The germline V gene has CDR1 MNHNS and CDR2 SASEGT. This CDR3 region has 16 residues. Germline trimming cut 0 bases from V and 4 bases from J; bases unmatched to any gene: 5. CDR3 sequence reads: CASSEALGLEYNEQFF. In DNA, the CDR3 is TGTGCCAGCAGTGAAGCTTTGGGACTAGAGTACAATGAGCAGTTCTTC.

The rearrangement joins TRBV18 to TRBJ1-5; perhaps TRBD1 as D (6 bases). The CDR3 has 14 residues. The germline V gene has CDR1 KGHSH and CDR2 LQKENI. Trimming removed 4 bases at V and 1 base at J, with 8 bases between. The CDR3 sequence: CASSRQDSNQPQHF. The CDR3 DNA reads as TGTGCCAGCTCACGACAGGACAGCAATCAGCCCCAGCATTTT.

The genes are TRBV7-3 and TRBJ2-3, with no clear D. CDR1 is SGHTA, CDR2 FQGTGA, per germline. The length of the CDR3 is 17 residues. Trimming shortened V by 0 bases and J by 0 bases, and 13 bases separated the two germline ends. Here the CDR3 reads CASSLTAGEISTDTQYF. CDR3 coding DNA: TGTGCCAGCAGCTTAACAGCCGGAGAGATAAGCACAGATACGCAGTATTTT.

The rearrangement uses TRBV30 and TRBJ2-2; 7 nucleotides align to TRBD2. From germline, CDR1 is GTSNPN and CDR2 SVGIG (reference sequence). J gave up 6 bases and V 2 bases, and 6 bases lay outside the gene matches. This CDR3 is built from 14 residues. The CDR3 DNA sequence: TGTGCCTGGAGTAGGCTAGCGGTCTCCGGGGAGCTGTTTTTT. Encoded protein: CAWSRLAVSGELFF. Based on the CDR3 plus reference TRBV30 and TRBJ2-2, the full variable domain is SQTIHQWPATLVQPVGSPLSLECTVEGTSNPNLYWYRQAAGRGLQLLFYSVGIGQISSEVPQNLSASRPQDRQFILSSKKLLLSDSGFYLCAWSRLAVSGELFFGEGSRLTVL.

This chain uses TRBV2 with TRBJ2-3; D is perhaps TRBD1 (5 bases). Trimming left V 6 bases short and J 6 bases short, with 10 bases between. The CDR3 contains 12 residues. Looked up from germline, CDR1 is SNHLY and CDR2 is FYNNEI. For the CDR3, the DNA is TGTGCCAGCAGGGCCGACAGCGATACGCAGTATTTT. Its translation: CASRADSDTQYF.

Only one count was recorded for this clone. This sequence joins TRBV2 and TRBJ2-7; TRBD2 is a possible D gene (5 bases). V dropped 7 bases and J dropped 0 bases, with 7 bases sitting between them. There are 12 residues in the CDR3. In germline, CDR1 is SNHLY, CDR2 FYNNEI. CDR3 sequence (DNA): TGTGCCAGCATAGGGAGCTCCTACGAGCAGTACTTC. Protein product: CASIGSSYEQYF.

The chain links TRBV5-4 to TRBJ2-5; TRBD2 matches at 10 bases. The CDR3 extends over 14 amino acids. Germline V gene sequence: CDR1 SGHNT, CDR2 YYREEE (reference sequence). With 4 bases clipped from V and 5 bases from J, the junction kept 5 bases outside the gene matches. The CDR3 sequence: CASSPGLAWETQYF. The CDR3 DNA reads TGTGCCAGCAGCCCGGGACTAGCGTGGGAGACCCAGTACTTC.

The chain is built from TRBV29-1 and TRBJ1-1; 8 nucleotides match TRBD1. In germline, CDR1 is SQVTM, CDR2 ANQGSEA. The V gene end was trimmed by 7 bases and the J gene end by 1 base; junction bases not matched to a gene: 2. The CDR3 extends over 12 amino acids. The CDR3 sequence: CSGGQGNTEAFF. DNA for the CDR3: TGCAGCGGAGGACAGGGGAACACTGAAGCTTTCTTT.